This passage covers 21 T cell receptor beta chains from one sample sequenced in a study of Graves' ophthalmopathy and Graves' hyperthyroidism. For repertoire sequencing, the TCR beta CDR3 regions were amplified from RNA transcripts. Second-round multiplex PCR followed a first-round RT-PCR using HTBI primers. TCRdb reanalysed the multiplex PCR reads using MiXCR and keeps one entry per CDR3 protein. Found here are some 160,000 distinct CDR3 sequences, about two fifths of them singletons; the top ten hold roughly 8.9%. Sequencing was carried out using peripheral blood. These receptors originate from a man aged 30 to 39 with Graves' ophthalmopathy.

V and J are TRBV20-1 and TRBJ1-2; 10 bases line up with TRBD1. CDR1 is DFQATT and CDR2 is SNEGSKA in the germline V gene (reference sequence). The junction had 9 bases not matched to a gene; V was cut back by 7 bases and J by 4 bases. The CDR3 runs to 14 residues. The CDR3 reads CSGGTGDRGYGYTF. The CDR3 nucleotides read TGCAGTGGAGGGACAGGGGATCGGGGCTATGGCTACACCTTC.

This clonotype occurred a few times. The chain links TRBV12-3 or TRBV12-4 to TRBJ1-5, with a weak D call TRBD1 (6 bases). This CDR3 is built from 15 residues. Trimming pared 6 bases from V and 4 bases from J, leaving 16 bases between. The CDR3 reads CASRATGLGNQPQHF. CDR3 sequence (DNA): TGTGCCAGCAGGGCCACAGGGTTAGGTAATCAGCCCCAGCATTTT.

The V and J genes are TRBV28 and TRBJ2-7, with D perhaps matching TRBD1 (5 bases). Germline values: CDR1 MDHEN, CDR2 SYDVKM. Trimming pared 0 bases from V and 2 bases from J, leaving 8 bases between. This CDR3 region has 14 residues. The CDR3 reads CASSLWDTPYEQYF. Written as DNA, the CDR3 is TGTGCCAGCAGTTTATGGGACACCCCCTACGAGCAGTACTTC.

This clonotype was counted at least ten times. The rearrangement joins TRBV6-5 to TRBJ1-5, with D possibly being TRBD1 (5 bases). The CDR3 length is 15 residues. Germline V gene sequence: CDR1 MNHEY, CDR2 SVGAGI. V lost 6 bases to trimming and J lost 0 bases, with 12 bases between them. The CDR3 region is CASRTGANSNQPQHF. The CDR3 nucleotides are TGTGCCAGCAGAACAGGAGCCAATAGCAATCAGCCCCAGCATTTT.

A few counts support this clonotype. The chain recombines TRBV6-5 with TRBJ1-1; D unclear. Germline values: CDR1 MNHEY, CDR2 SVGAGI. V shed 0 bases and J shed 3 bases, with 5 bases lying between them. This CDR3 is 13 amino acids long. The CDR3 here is CASSYSTDTEAFF. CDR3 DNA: TGTGCCAGCAGTTACTCGACTGACACTGAAGCTTTCTTT.

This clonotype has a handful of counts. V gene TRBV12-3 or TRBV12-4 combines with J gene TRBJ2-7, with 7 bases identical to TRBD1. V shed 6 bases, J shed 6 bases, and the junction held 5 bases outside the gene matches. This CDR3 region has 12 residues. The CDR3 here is CASSVQGLEQYF. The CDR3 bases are TGTGCCAGCAGCGTACAGGGGCTCGAGCAGTACTTC.

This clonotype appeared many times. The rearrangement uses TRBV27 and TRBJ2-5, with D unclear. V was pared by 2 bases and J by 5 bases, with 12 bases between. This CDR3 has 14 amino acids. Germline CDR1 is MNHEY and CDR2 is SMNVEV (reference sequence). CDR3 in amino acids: CASSLLGDWETQYF. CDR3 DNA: TGTGCCAGCAGTTTACTTGGGGATTGGGAGACCCAGTACTTC.

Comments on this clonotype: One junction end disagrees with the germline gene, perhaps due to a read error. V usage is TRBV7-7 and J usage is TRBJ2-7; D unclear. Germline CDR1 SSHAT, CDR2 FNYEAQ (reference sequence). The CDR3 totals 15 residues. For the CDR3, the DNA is TGTGCTAGCAGCTTAGAGGTAGGACCCACCTACGAGCAGTACTTC. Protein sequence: CASSLEVGPTYEQYF. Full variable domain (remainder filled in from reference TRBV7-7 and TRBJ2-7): GAGVSQSPRYKVTKRGQDVTLRCDPISSHATLYWYQQALGQGPEFLTYFNYEAQPDKSGLPSDRFSAERPEGSISTLTIQRTEQRDSAMYRCASSLEVGPTYEQYFGPGTRLTVT.

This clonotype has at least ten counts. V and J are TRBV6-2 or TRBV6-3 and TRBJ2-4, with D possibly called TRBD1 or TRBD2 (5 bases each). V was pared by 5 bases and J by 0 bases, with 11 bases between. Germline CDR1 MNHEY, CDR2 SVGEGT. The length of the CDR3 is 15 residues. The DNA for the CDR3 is TGTGCCAGCAGTCCTCGGGGCTCAGCCAAAAACATTCAGTACTTC. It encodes CASSPRGSAKNIQYF.

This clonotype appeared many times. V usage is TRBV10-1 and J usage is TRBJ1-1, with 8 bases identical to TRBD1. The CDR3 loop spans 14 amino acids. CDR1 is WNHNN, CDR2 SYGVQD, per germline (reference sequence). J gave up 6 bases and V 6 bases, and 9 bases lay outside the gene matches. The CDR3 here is CASSNNRGGSEAFF. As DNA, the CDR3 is TGCGCCAGCAGCAATAACAGGGGGGGCTCTGAAGCTTTCTTT.

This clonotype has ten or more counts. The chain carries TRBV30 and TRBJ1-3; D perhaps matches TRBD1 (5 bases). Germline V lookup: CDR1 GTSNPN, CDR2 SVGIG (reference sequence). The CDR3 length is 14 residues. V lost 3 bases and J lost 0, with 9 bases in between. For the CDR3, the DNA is TGTGCCTGGAGCCCAGGGTTCTCTGGAAACACCATATATTTT. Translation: CAWSPGFSGNTIYF.

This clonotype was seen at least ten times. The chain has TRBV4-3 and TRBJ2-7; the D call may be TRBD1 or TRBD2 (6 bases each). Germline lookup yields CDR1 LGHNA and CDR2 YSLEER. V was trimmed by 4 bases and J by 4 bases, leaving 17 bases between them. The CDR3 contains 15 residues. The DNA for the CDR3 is TGCGCCAGCAGCCTGACCCAAGGGGGGAGGTACGAGCAGTACTTC. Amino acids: CASSLTQGGRYEQYF.

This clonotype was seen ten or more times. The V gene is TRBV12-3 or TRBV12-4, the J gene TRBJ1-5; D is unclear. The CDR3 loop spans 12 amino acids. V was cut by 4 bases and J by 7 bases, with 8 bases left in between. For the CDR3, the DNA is TGTGCCAGCAGTTCCCCCGAGCAGCCCCAGCATTTT. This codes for CASSSPEQPQHF.

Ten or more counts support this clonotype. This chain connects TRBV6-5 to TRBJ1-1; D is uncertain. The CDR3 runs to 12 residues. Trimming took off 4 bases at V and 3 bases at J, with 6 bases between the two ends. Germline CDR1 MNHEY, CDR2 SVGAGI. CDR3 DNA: TGTGCCAGCAGTTCTTCCCACACTGAAGCTTTCTTT. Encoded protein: CASSSSHTEAFF.

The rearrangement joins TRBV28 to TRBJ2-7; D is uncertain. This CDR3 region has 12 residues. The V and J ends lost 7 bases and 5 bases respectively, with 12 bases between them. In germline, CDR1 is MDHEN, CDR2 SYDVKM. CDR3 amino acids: CASTRSVNEQYF. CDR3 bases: TGTGCCAGCACTAGGAGTGTGAACGAGCAGTACTTC.

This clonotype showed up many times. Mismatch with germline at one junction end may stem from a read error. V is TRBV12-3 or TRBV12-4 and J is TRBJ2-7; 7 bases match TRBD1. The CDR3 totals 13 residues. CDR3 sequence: CASSSGGSYGQYF. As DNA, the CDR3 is TGTGCCAGCAGTTCAGGGGGTTCCTACGGGCAGTACTTC.

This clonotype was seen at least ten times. CDR3 nucleotides: TGTGCCAGCAGCTTACTTACCGGGCTAGCGGGACCCAACCAAGAGACCCAGTACTTC. It codes for CASSLLTGLAGPNQETQYF. The chain is built from TRBV7-8 and TRBJ2-5; the match to TRBD2 covers 9 bases. The CDR3 has 19 amino acids. The trim removed 2 bases at V and 0 bases at J, leaving 13 bases unmatched. Germline lookup yields CDR1 SGHVS and CDR2 FQNEAQ.

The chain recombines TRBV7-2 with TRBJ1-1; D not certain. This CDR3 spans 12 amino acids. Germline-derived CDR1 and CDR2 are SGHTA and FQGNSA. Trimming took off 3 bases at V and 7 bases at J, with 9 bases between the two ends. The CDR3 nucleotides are TGTGCCAGCAGCTTTCTCGACCTTGAAGCTTTCTTT. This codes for CASSFLDLEAFF.

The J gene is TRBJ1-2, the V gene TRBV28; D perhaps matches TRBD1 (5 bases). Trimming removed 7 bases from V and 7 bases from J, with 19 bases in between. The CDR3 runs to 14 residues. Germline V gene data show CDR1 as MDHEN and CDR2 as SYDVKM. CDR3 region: CASNTGTIPSGYTF. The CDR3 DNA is TGTGCCAGCAATACCGGGACGATTCCAAGTGGCTACACCTTC.

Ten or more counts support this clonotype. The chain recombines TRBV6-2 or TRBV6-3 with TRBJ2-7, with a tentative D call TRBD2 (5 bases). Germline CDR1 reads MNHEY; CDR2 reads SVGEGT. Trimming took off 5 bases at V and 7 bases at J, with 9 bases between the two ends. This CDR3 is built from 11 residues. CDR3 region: CASSRRKEQYF. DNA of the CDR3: TGTGCCAGCAGTAGGAGGAAAGAGCAGTACTTC.

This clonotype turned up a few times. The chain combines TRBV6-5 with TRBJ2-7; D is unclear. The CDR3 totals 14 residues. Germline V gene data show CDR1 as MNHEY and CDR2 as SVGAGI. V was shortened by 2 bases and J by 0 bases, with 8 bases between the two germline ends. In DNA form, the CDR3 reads TGTGCCAGCAGTTACGCTACGAGCTCCTACGAGCAGTACTTC. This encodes CASSYATSSYEQYF.